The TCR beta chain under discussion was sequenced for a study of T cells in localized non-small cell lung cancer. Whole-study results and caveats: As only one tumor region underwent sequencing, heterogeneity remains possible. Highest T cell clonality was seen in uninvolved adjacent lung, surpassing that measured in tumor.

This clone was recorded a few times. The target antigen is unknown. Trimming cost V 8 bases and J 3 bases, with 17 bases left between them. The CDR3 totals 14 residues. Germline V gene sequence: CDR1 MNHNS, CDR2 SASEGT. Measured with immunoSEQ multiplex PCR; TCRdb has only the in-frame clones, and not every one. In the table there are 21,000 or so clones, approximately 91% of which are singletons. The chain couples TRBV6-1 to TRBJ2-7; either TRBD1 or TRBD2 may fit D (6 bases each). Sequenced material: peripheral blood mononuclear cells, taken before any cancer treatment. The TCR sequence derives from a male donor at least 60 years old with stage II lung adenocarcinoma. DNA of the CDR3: TGTGCCAGCGTTATCCGAGGGGGGAGCTACGAGCAGTACTTC. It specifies CASVIRGGSYEQYF.